This T cell receptor beta chain was identified in a study of PD-1 blockade in classical Hodgkin lymphoma (TCRdb year 2020). In the study overall: Nivolumab dosing was 3 mg/kg intravenously every 2 weeks, continuing until either disease progression or unacceptable toxicity. To define a peripheral blood immune signature of response to PD-1 blockade in classical Hodgkin lymphoma, the study combined TCR beta sequencing with CyTOF.

Genomic DNA was extracted with the Qiagen DNeasy kit from unsorted PBMCs and from negatively selected CD4+ and CD8+ fractions. Using primers that anneal to V and J segments, immunoSEQ multiplex PCR amplified the TCR beta CDR3 regions. A synthetic immune receptor repertoire was used to minimize amplification bias, and any residual bias was removed computationally once sequencing was done. Per the original workflow: Repertoire diversity was quantified as the Shannon entropy index using custom Python scripts. Unsorted, CD4+ and CD8+ repertoires were analyzed separately, except for combined analyses in which CD4+ and CD8+ sequences were merged in silico. A clone counted as expanded when the clone's frequency after treatment rose at least 2-fold relative to C1D1, and clones undetected at baseline were given a pseudocount of 0.5. Singleton clones were defined as clones with 0 or 1 copy at C1D1, and non-singleton clones were defined as clones with 2 or more copies. Clones expanded in unsorted samples were annotated as CD4+, CD8+ or unknown by matching protein sequences in sorted samples from the same patient. Wilcoxon tests on paired samples were used to test changes in diversity from C1D1 to C4D1. This immuneACCESS table, as held by TCRdb, lists in-frame sequences with V and J called but not all clones. Of the missing ones, under half trace to an unresolved V gene in checked studies; the others have no known cause. That table supplies the V and J calls and clone size; D and trimming were determined from the DNA. Recorded for this sample are approximately 93,000 clones; around four fifths of them occurred a single time. Roughly 9.4% of the sample belongs to the ten largest clones.

The investigation overall reported the following: Lower diversity was observed in patients in whom nivolumab was started less than 1 year after ASCT, and these patients were excluded from later analyses so that confounding by immune reconstitution would be avoided. A significant rise by C4D1 was seen in CD4+ but not CD8+ TCR diversity (p=0.0027 vs p=0.16), with the rise being most apparent in complete responders (p=0.02). Among trial patients, those achieving complete response had baseline diversity similar to that of newly diagnosed patients, while diversity was significantly lower in partial responders and progressors. The study was limited to a single clinical trial cohort, and causes of repertoire differences, possibly disease activity or prior therapy, remained undefined. Baseline TCR diversity was reported to be lower in newly diagnosed patients than in healthy donors, and even lower in relapsed/refractory patients.

Looking up the germline V gene (reference sequence) yields CDR1 SEHNR and CDR2 FQNEAQ. The CDR3 holds 16 amino acids from the cysteine to the phenylalanine. The entry retains the CDR3 DNA only, 48 bases that are in frame from base 1. After removal of 0 bases from V and 2 bases from J, the junction retains 3 bases not matched to a gene. Sample time point, as interpreted from the label and publication: cycle 4 day 1 (C4D1), after more than 5 weeks of nivolumab. Relapse after autologous stem cell transplantation had occurred in all trial patients, and cohorts A, B and C were distinguished by prior brentuximab vedotin exposure. A total of more than 55 patients with relapsed/refractory classical Hodgkin lymphoma made up the trial cohort, and each patient's best overall response was complete response, partial response or progressive disease. Trial patients were treated with single-agent nivolumab in the multi-cohort phase II CheckMate 205 trial. An independent review committee assessed best overall response using the 2007 International Working Group response criteria. Trial PBMCs were collected immediately before nivolumab initiation (C1D1) and during therapy at cycle 2 day 1 and cycle 4 day 1. Peripheral blood was collected in 8 mL Vacutainer Cell Preparation Tubes, from which PBMCs were isolated by centrifugation and then cryopreserved.

Regarding this clone: The clone's antigen remains unknown. Base qualities were left out, and no much larger clone turns up one base away.

The sequencing used peripheral blood mononuclear cells (PBMCs), collected before the fourth cycle of nivolumab. The rearranged segments are TRBV7-9 and TRBJ1-1; the junction holds 10 bases that match TRBD1. This clonotype was sampled from a human donor with classical Hodgkin lymphoma. For the CDR3, the sequence is CASSLAWDRGNTEAFF. In nucleotide form, the sequence is TGTGCCAGCAGCTTAGCCTGGGACAGGGGAAACACTGAAGCTTTCTTT.